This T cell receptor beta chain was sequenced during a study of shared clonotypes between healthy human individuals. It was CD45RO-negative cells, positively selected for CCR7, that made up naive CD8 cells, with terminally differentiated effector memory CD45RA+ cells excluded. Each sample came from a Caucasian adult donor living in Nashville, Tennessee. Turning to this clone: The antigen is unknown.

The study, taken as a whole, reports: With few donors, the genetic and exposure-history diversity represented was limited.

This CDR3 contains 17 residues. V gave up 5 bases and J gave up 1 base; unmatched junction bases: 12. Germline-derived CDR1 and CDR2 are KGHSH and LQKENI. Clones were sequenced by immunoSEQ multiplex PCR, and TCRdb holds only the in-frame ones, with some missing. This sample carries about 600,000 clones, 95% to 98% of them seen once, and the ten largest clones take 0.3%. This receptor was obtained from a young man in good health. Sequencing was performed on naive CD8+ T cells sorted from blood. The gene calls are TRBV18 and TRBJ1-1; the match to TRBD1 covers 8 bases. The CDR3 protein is CASSVDRGILSNTEAFF. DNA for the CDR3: TGTGCCAGCTCAGTAGACAGGGGAATCCTTTCGAACACTGAAGCTTTCTTT.